Listed here is a single T cell receptor beta chain. The clone's antigen remains unknown. No base qualities exist here, and no much larger clone lies one base off it. All of the isolated RNA was reverse transcribed with the High Capacity cDNA Reverse Transcription Kit, so expressed TCRB transcripts were sequenced. Naive, central memory and regulatory T cell samples underwent deep immunoSEQ sequencing, averaging approximately 3.3 million total reads per sample. After sorted cells were lysed in RLT buffer, RNA was extracted with DNase-treated RNeasy Micro or Mini kits, with the choice depending on cell number. To prevent cross-contamination, every cell subset was processed on its own, while patient and healthy donor samples were processed together. Using the immunoSEQ multiplex PCR, TCRB sequences were amplified from cDNA into 87-bp fragments spanning the CDR3 region. The amplicons were sequenced using the Illumina HiSeq platform. The original pipeline was this. PCR bias was corrected computationally using synthetic template baselines, and reads within Hamming distance 2 were collapsed, with unmergeable singletons discarded. Reads were aligned against IMGT so that V, D and J genes, CDR3 length and insertions or deletions at six rearrangement sites could be assigned. Within each subset, clonotype counts were normalized to sorted cell number, and only after that were true diversity and Gini coefficients computed with the tcR R package. The overlap coefficient, calculated on TCRB nucleotide sequences, was used to measure repertoire sharing. Out-of-frame TCRB sequences from naive cells were analyzed as a proxy for the pre-selection repertoire. TCRdb retrieved this table from immuneACCESS and kept in-frame rearrangements only. Not all clones are present; in checked studies, unresolved V genes account for under half, and no reason is known for the remainder. V and J calls and clone size are given by that table; D and trimming were obtained from the DNA. The sample yields about 260,000 clones; around 68% were counted once. The ten largest clones capture around 0.05% of the sample.

This sample is drawn from a study of beta chain features in type 1 diabetes (dated by TCRdb to 2017 to 2018). In the study overall: Patients and healthy donors did not differ in mean age, gender distribution, total cell number or subset yield. A total of under 140,000,000 sorted cells were examined across all samples, and the number of cells per subset was strongly correlated with RNA yield. In the study, TCRB repertoires of sorted circulating CD4+ T cell subsets from recently diagnosed type 1 diabetes patients were compared with those of matched healthy donors. Whereas all 30 or so donors provided naive and central memory subsets, regulatory and stem cell-like memory subsets were isolated from just 8 patients and about 8 healthy donors.

A single peripheral blood draw of 95 to 150 mL on average was collected from each donor into heparinised tubes. Naive, central memory, regulatory and stem cell-like memory CD4+ T cells were sorted on a BD FACSAria II using a panel including CD45RO, CCR7, CD25, CD127, CD95 and CD27. A purity above 98% was achieved for all sorted populations. PBMCs were isolated right away by Lymphoprep density gradient centrifugation and were stained directly, without culture. So that batch effects would be minimized, each experiment stained and sorted samples in pairs, pairing one healthy donor with one patient. What the research found in general, with its limitations: In all four CD4+ subsets, TCRB CDR3 length was moderately but significantly shorter in type 1 diabetes patients. At VDJ recombination sites, patients with type 1 diabetes made fewer insertions and deleted more nucleotides, a pattern implying thymic rearrangement abnormalities. Because cDNA was sequenced instead of genomic DNA, activated cells with high expression could be over-represented, although the groups did not differ in activation or CD3 levels. PCR may preferentially amplify shorter templates, but because patient and control samples were amplified and corrected together, any resulting skew would affect both groups equally. Naive, central memory and regulatory TCRB repertoires appeared to be more alike among patients than among healthy donors. Only small numbers of individuals were included in the HLA sub-analyses, which left unresolved whether HLA type had any influence on TCRB rearrangement.

Sequences were obtained from naive CD4+ T cells from blood. This sample's cell subset or site label indicates: true naive CD4+ T cells. This receptor was taken from a man aged 25 to 40 in good health.

The DNA sequence is as follows: TGTGCCACCAGCAGACAAGGGACAGCCAACTACGAGCAGTACTTC. Its protein is CATSRQGTANYEQYF. The V gene is TRBV15 and the J gene is TRBJ2-7; 7 of the junction bases match TRBD1. From cysteine to phenylalanine, the CDR3 is 15 amino acids long. Only the CDR3 portion is preserved as DNA: 45 bases, with reading frame beginning at the first base. V trim: 2 bases; J trim: 3 bases; unmatched bases: 7. For CDR1 and CDR2, the germline V gene (reference sequence) lists LNHNV and YYDKDF.